The entry below describes one T cell receptor (beta chain). These data originate in a study of blood T cell repertoires in COVID-19. Original methodology: Quantification of nucleated cells was approximated via reference gene primer amplification. Sequenced by immunoSEQ multiplex PCR; TCRdb stores in-frame clones only, minus some. V, J and clone size are those of that table, while D and trimming were read from the DNA. The sample yields around 140,000 clones, 80% to 90% seen once. Cohort allocation depended upon clinical history that participants reported. The sample taken for sequencing was PBMCs or T cells enriched from blood (not recorded which). This TCR came from a man between 40 and 49 years old with acute COVID-19.

This CDR3 reads CASREQGAGTGELFF. The CDR3 DNA is TGTGCCAGCCGGGAACAGGGGGCAGGCACCGGGGAGCTGTTTTTT. The chain couples TRBV2 to TRBJ2-2, with 9 bases matching TRBD1. Germline assignment: CDR1 SNHLY and CDR2 FYNNEI. V trimming: 8 bases; J trimming: 4 bases; junction bases outside the gene matches: 8. This CDR3 comprises 15 residues.